These 14 T cell receptor beta chains came from one sample sequenced in a study of CD8 T cells in Susac syndrome (dated by TCRdb to the late 2010s). The library came from the immunoSEQ multiplex PCR assay. RNA was extracted using the RNeasy kit, and roughly 0.5 to 1 ug of the RNA was reverse transcribed with random hexamers. TCRdb trimmed the raw reads at Q25, called clones with MiXCR and kept productive beta chains. One record per CDR3 amino acid sequence lists the most common genes and DNA. The sample yields some 200,000 distinct CDR3 sequences; approximately 95% were counted once. The ten largest clones take up around 0.16% of the sample. The material sequenced was CD8+ T cells from PBMCs. These receptors all stem from a human donor with Susac syndrome.

J is TRBJ2-7 and V is TRBV29-1, with D possibly matching TRBD1 (6 bases). CDR3 length: 11 residues. The V and J ends lost 3 bases and 4 bases respectively, with 7 bases between them. CDR1 and CDR2 from the germline V gene are SQVTM and ANQGSEA. The CDR3 reads CSVDQGYEQYF. The CDR3 DNA follows: TGCAGCGTTGATCAGGGGTACGAGCAGTACTTC.

This clonotype was seen only once. The J gene is TRBJ1-2, the V gene TRBV15; possible D gene TRBD1, 5 bases. Germline assignment: CDR1 LNHNV and CDR2 YYDKDF (reference sequence). V dropped 0 bases and J dropped 5 bases, with 10 bases sitting between them. The CDR3 runs 14 residues. The CDR3 sequence: CATSRDWGGYGYTF. CDR3 nucleotides: TGTGCCACCAGCAGAGATTGGGGGGGATATGGCTACACCTTC.

The chain employs TRBV9 and TRBJ2-7; D remains unclear. From germline, CDR1 is SGDLS and CDR2 YYNGEE. V lost 4 bases and J 5 bases, leaving 19 bases between the germline ends. CDR3 size: 15 residues. CDR3 sequence (DNA): TGTGCCAGCAGCTCAACCGACTCTCCCATCCACGAGCAGTACTTC. It translates to CASSSTDSPIHEQYF.

The chain recombines TRBV6-4 with TRBJ2-2; no clear D gene. The ends were cut back, 0 bases at V and 0 bases at J, with 2 bases in the middle. Germline CDR1 reads MRHNA; CDR2 reads SNTAGT. CDR3 size: 14 residues. The CDR3 DNA sequence: TGTGCCAGCAGTGACTCCCCGAACACCGGGGAGCTGTTTTTT. Protein: CASSDSPNTGELFF.

The rearrangement links TRBV20-1 to TRBJ2-3, with D tentatively TRBD1 (5 bases). CDR3 length equals 14 residues. The ends were cut back, 3 bases at V and 3 bases at J, with 13 bases in the middle. Germline V gene data show CDR1 as DFQATT and CDR2 as SNEGSKA (reference sequence). The CDR3 DNA follows: TGCAGTGCTAGGGGGCCCGCTGGGACAGATACGCAGTATTTT. It yields the protein CSARGPAGTDTQYF.

The chain couples TRBV19 to TRBJ2-1; the match to TRBD2 covers 9 bases. The germline gives CDR1 LNHDA, CDR2 SQIVND (reference sequence). After removal of 2 bases from V and 8 bases from J, the junction contained 7 bases not matched to a gene. This CDR3 region has 15 residues. CDR3 DNA: TGTGCCAGTAGTATAAATGCGGGAGGGCCATATGAGCAGTTCTTC. The encoded protein is CASSINAGGPYEQFF.

This clonotype was recorded a few times. The chain combines TRBV28 with TRBJ2-7; 8 nucleotides align to TRBD1. Germline lookup yields CDR1 MDHEN and CDR2 SYDVKM. V was pared by 6 bases and J by 3 bases, with 7 bases of the junction left unmatched. The CDR3 sequence is 14 residues long. CDR3 nucleotides: TGTGCCAGCAGCCCCGGACAGGGATACTACGAGCAGTACTTC. It codes for CASSPGQGYYEQYF.

This chain connects TRBV27 to TRBJ1-2; D gene uncertain. The V and J ends lost 3 bases and 4 bases respectively, with 9 bases between them. The CDR3 sequence is 13 residues long. From germline, CDR1 is MNHEY and CDR2 SMNVEV (reference sequence). CDR3 nucleotides: TGTGCCAGCAGTTTCAGAAACCTCTATGGCTACACCTTC. Its translation: CASSFRNLYGYTF.

V and J are TRBV27 and TRBJ2-5, with 12 bases that match TRBD2. In germline, CDR1 is MNHEY, CDR2 SMNVEV (reference sequence). The CDR3 length is 15 residues. Germline trimming cut 6 bases from V and 5 bases from J; bases unmatched to any gene: 7. CDR3 sequence: CASRPSGRAQETQYF. CDR3 DNA: TGTGCCAGCAGACCTAGCGGGAGGGCTCAGGAGACCCAGTACTTC.

The genes are TRBV30 and TRBJ2-3, with D unclear. The germline V gene encodes CDR1 GTSNPN and CDR2 SVGIG (reference sequence). This CDR3 comprises 14 residues. V shed 0 bases and J shed 1 base, with 8 bases lying between them. CDR3 DNA: TGTGCCTGGAGTGTAGGACGGGGCACAGATACGCAGTATTTT. Translation gives CAWSVGRGTDTQYF.

The count of this clonotype is one. The rearrangement links TRBV4-1 to TRBJ1-2; D possibly corresponds to TRBD1 (5 bases). The CDR3 totals 15 residues. The V and J ends lost 3 bases and 4 bases respectively, with 15 bases between them. Germline CDR1 reads MGHRA; CDR2 reads YSYEKL. Written as DNA, the CDR3 is TGCGCCAGCAGCCAGGATTGGGACGGCCTCTATGGCTACACCTTC. It translates to CASSQDWDGLYGYTF.

V is TRBV11-2 and J is TRBJ2-1; 7 bases match TRBD1. CDR3 length: 17 amino acids. V lost 3 bases and J lost 3; bases outside the gene matches: 11. The germline V gene has CDR1 SGHAT and CDR2 FQNNGV. The CDR3 here is CASSFGTALAHYNEQFF. The CDR3 region has the DNA TGTGCCAGCAGCTTCGGGACAGCCCTTGCCCACTACAATGAGCAGTTCTTC. Full variable domain (missing parts from reference TRBV11-2 and TRBJ2-1): EAGVAQSPRYKIIEKRQSVAFWCNPISGHATLYWYQQILGQGPKLLIQFQNNGVVDDSQLPKDRFSAERLKGVDSTLKIQPAKLEDSAVYLCASSFGTALAHYNEQFFGPGTRLTVL.

V is TRBV9 and J is TRBJ2-3, with D unclear. This CDR3 region has 13 residues. V was trimmed by 3 bases and J by 0 bases, leaving 5 bases between them. CDR1 is SGDLS, CDR2 YYNGEE, per germline. CDR3 bases: TGTGCCAGCAGCGAACTTAGCACAGATACGCAGTATTTT. It yields the protein CASSELSTDTQYF.

This clonotype is a singleton in its sample. This chain links TRBV3-1 with TRBJ2-3; D might be TRBD2 (6 bases). The length of the CDR3 is 20 residues. V lost 0 bases and J lost 2, with 24 bases in between. The germline V gene encodes CDR1 LGHDT and CDR2 YNNKEL (reference sequence). CDR3 in amino acids: CASSQDLRGADDRFTDTQYF. CDR3 DNA sequence: TGTGCCAGCAGCCAAGATTTACGCGGGGCCGATGATCGATTCACAGATACGCAGTATTTT.